This TCR beta chain was recovered during a study of cytomegalovirus exposure and HLA in healthy donors. Study outcomes and limitations: Immune exposure information available was restricted to CMV serostatus. TCR beta sequences numbering roughly 16,000 were associated with HLA alleles at 0.05 false discovery rate in a later analysis. Productive status was seen about 87% or about 30% of the time for most TCR beta V segments in an earlier analysis.

PCR primers comprised 60 Vbeta and 13 Jbeta primers. Here immunoSEQ multiplex PCR was the method, and the copy in TCRdb shows in-frame clones only, minus some. The sample shows around 170,000 clones, 60% to 85% of them seen only once. On this clone: Its cognate antigen is unknown.

CDR1 is SQVTM and CDR2 is ANQGSEA in the germline V gene. CDR3 length: 14 amino acids. Trimming pared 2 bases from V and 0 bases from J, leaving 10 bases between. This TCR derives from a man aged 18 to 30 in good health and CMV-seronegative. The rearrangement joins TRBV29-1 to TRBJ1-1; D unresolved. The sequenced material came from PBMCs. The CDR3 sequence: CSVERKLMNTEAFF. In nucleotides, the CDR3 is TGCAGCGTTGAACGTAAGCTCATGAACACTGAAGCTTTCTTT.